This T cell receptor (beta chain) was documented in a study of cytomegalovirus exposure and HLA in healthy donors. About the research overall: Unique TCRs from HLA-typed donors, about 85 million of them, were held in an early data release.

The trim removed 5 bases at V and 3 bases at J, leaving 18 bases unmatched. Germline assignment: CDR1 MDHEN and CDR2 SYDVKM. This CDR3 contains 18 residues. PCR primers comprised 60 Vbeta and 13 Jbeta primers. Data came from immunoSEQ multiplex PCR; TCRdb stores just in-frame clones and leaves some out. The sample is made up of some 110,000 clones, and the top ten hold under 2.5% of it. The sequencing input was PBMCs. The clonotype originates from a man aged 35-49 years in good health and CMV-seronegative. The chain is built from TRBV28 and TRBJ2-5, with 7 bases that match TRBD1. The CDR3 loop is CASSPSPRVRGPKETQYF. The CDR3 coding sequence is TGTGCCAGCAGTCCCTCCCCCCGGGTTAGGGGGCCAAAAGAGACCCAGTACTTC.